These 14 T cell receptor beta chains were sequenced from one sample in a study of T cell responses to AZD1222 COVID-19 vaccine. TCRdb's copy holds only in-frame clones and misses some; the assay was immunoSEQ multiplex PCR. The repertoire holds 90,000 to 95,000 clones, about 89% seen once, with about 7.5% in the top ten. Sequenced material: peripheral blood, taken on day 0 of AZD1222 vaccination. Every receptor here comes from an adult in good health.

This rearrangement joins TRBV4-1 to TRBJ2-5; D gene uncertain. Trimming took 2 bases from V and 3 from J, leaving 7 bases between them. This CDR3 has 13 amino acids. Germline values: CDR1 MGHRA, CDR2 YSYEKL. The CDR3 sequence: CASSQHIEETQYF. The CDR3 DNA follows: TGCGCCAGCAGCCAACACATCGAAGAGACCCAGTACTTC.

The gene calls are TRBV5-5 and TRBJ2-3; perhaps D is TRBD1 or TRBD2 (5 bases each). Trimming cost V 5 bases and J 6 bases, with 19 bases left between them. Germline-derived CDR1 and CDR2 are SGHKS and YYEKEE (reference sequence). The CDR3 runs 15 residues. The CDR3 DNA follows: TGTGCCAGCAGGCCCGGGACCCCGACCGTCGATACGCAGTATTTT. Translated, it gives CASRPGTPTVDTQYF.

The gene calls are TRBV9 and TRBJ1-1; D remains ambiguous. Trimming shortened V by 0 bases and J by 5 bases, and 8 bases separated the two germline ends. Germline CDR1 is SGDLS and CDR2 is YYNGEE. The CDR3 runs to 13 residues. This chain's CDR3 is CASSVADRTEAFF. Written as DNA, the CDR3 is TGTGCCAGCAGCGTAGCTGATAGGACTGAAGCTTTCTTT. The full variable domain, its missing parts supplied by reference TRBV9 and TRBJ1-1, is DSGVTQTPKHLITATGQRVTLRCSPRSGDLSVYWYQQSLDQGLQFLIQYYNGEERAKGNILERFSAQQFPDLHSELNLSSLELGDSALYFCASSVADRTEAFFGQGTRLTVV.

The rearrangement joins TRBV20-1 to TRBJ2-1, with 12 bases that match TRBD2. This CDR3 is 13 amino acids long. Trimming took 3 bases from V and 12 from J; bases not matched to a gene: 6. The germline V gene encodes CDR1 DFQATT and CDR2 SNEGSKA (reference sequence). The CDR3 DNA reads TGCAGTGCTAGTCTAGCGGGAGGGCTTGGGCAGTTCTTC. It is translated as CSASLAGGLGQFF.

The chain employs TRBV7-3 and TRBJ2-3; the D gene is possibly TRBD2 (5 bases). Germline V CDR1 and CDR2: SGHTA, FQGTGA. V gave up 5 bases and J gave up 8 bases, with 14 bases separating them. This CDR3 comprises 13 residues. CDR3 DNA: TGTGCCAGCAGCCCTTCAGGCAGCGGTACGCAGTATTTT. It translates to CASSPSGSGTQYF.

This rearrangement joins TRBV28 to TRBJ2-2; D is unresolved. The CDR3 length is 15 residues. Per germline, CDR1 MDHEN and CDR2 SYDVKM. V gave up 5 bases and J gave up 4 bases, with 14 bases separating them. The CDR3 loop is CASSPSLFGTGELFF. CDR3 sequence (DNA): TGTGCCAGCAGTCCCTCGCTATTTGGCACCGGGGAGCTGTTTTTT.

V usage is TRBV7-9 and J usage is TRBJ1-5; a weak D match, TRBD1 (5 bases). There are 13 residues in the CDR3. V lost 4 bases and J lost 6, with 10 bases in between. Per the germline V gene, CDR1 is SEHNR and CDR2 is FQNEAQ (reference sequence). The CDR3 region is CASSSNGAQPQHF. Written as DNA, the CDR3 is TGTGCCAGCAGCTCAAATGGGGCTCAGCCCCAGCATTTT. Supplemented by reference TRBV7-9 and TRBJ1-5, the full variable domain reads DTGVSQNPRHKITKRGQNVTFRCDPISEHNRLYWYRQTLGQGPEFLTYFQNEAQLEKSRLLSDRFSAERPKGSFSTLEIQRTEQGDSAMYLCASSSNGAQPQHFGDGTRLSIL.

The chain joins TRBV5-1 to TRBJ2-7, with D tentatively TRBD1 (6 bases). V lost 4 bases and J lost 2, with 13 bases in between. Germline assignment: CDR1 SGHRS and CDR2 YFSETQ. The CDR3 runs 14 residues. The DNA of the CDR3 is TGCGCCAGCAGCAGACAGGCCCGAGCCTACGAGCAGTACTTC. Translated: CASSRQARAYEQYF.

V is TRBV5-1 and J is TRBJ2-7; D remains ambiguous. The germline V gene has CDR1 SGHRS and CDR2 YFSETQ. The CDR3 has 15 residues. The V end was cut by 0 bases, the J end by 6 bases, with 16 bases between. As DNA, the CDR3 is TGCGCCAGCAGCTTGGAGGGTACGGTCTCTCGCGAGCAGTACTTC. Protein product: CASSLEGTVSREQYF. Combining the CDR3 with reference TRBV5-1 and TRBJ2-7 gives the whole variable domain KAGVTQTPRYLIKTRGQQVTLSCSPISGHRSVSWYQQTPGQGLQFLFEYFSETQRNKGNFPGRFSGRQFSNSRSEMNVSTLELGDSALYLCASSLEGTVSREQYFGPGTRLTVT.

The V call is TRBV11-3, the J call TRBJ2-3; 7 bases match TRBD2. With V trimmed by 2 bases and J by 6 bases, 5 bases remained unmatched. The CDR3 totals 14 residues. From germline, CDR1 is SGHNT and CDR2 YENEEA. As DNA, the CDR3 is TGTGCCAGCAGCTTATCCTTTAGCGGGGATACGCAGTATTTT. Its translation is CASSLSFSGDTQYF.

The chain couples TRBV29-1 to TRBJ1-4; possible D gene TRBD1, 5 bases. Trimming removed 2 bases from V and 6 bases from J, with 7 bases in between. The CDR3 has 12 amino acids. Germline CDR1 is SQVTM and CDR2 is ANQGSEA. The CDR3 reads CSVEQGDEKLFF. CDR3 in DNA: TGCAGCGTTGAACAGGGAGATGAAAAACTGTTTTTT.

The DNA of the CDR3 is TGCGCCAGCAGCCGCGGACAGGGGGCATGGAACACTGAAGCTTTCTTT. Translating it yields CASSRGQGAWNTEAFF. This chain uses TRBV4-1 with TRBJ1-1, with 11 bases fitting TRBD1. Germline loops: CDR1 MGHRA, CDR2 YSYEKL. V dropped 4 bases and J dropped 1; count of bases not matched to a gene: 5. The CDR3 spans 16 residues.

This clone was seen repeatedly, ten times or more. The rearrangement joins TRBV5-1 to TRBJ1-1; 9 nucleotides agree with TRBD1. J was trimmed by 0 bases and V by 4 bases; bases with no gene match: 13. The germline gives CDR1 SGHRS, CDR2 YFSETQ. This CDR3 contains 18 residues. CDR3 loop: CASSKDRDRATMNTEAFF. CDR3 nucleotide sequence: TGCGCCAGCAGCAAAGACCGGGACAGGGCGACTATGAACACTGAAGCTTTCTTT.

In nucleotides, the CDR3 is TGTGCCAGCAGCGTCCAGGCTCGCTACGAGCAGTACTTC. Translating gives CASSVQARYEQYF. The rearrangement uses TRBV7-9 and TRBJ2-7; D not certain. V lost 5 bases to trimming and J lost 3 bases, with 11 bases between them. CDR3 length: 13 residues. CDR1 is SEHNR, CDR2 FQNEAQ, per germline (reference sequence).